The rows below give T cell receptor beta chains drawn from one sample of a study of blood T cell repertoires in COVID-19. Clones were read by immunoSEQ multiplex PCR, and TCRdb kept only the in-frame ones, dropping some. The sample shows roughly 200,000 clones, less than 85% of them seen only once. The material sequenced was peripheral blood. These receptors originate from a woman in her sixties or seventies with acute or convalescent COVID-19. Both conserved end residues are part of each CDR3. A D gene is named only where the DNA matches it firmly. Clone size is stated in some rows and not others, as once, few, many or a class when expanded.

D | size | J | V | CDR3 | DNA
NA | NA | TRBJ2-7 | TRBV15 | CATSRGGDEQYF | TGTGCCACCAGCAGAGGAGGAGACGAGCAGTACTTC
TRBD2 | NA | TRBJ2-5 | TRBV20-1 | CSASPGLAGGQETQYF | TGCAGTGCTAGTCCGGGACTAGCGGGAGGACAAGAGACCCAGTACTTC
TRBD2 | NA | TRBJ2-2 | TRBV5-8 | CASSHTSGRRTGELFF | TGTGCCAGCAGCCATACTAGCGGGAGACGAACCGGGGAGCTGTTTTTT
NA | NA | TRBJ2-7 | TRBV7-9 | CASSPNSELGEQYF | TGTGCCAGCAGCCCAAATAGCGAGTTGGGGGAGCAGTACTTC
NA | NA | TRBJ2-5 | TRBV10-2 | CASSTTGRFQETQYF | TGCGCCAGCAGTACTACAGGGCGATTCCAAGAGACCCAGTACTTC
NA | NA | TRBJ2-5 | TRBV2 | CASSVENGQETQYF | TGTGCCAGCAGTGTTGAAAACGGGCAAGAGACCCAGTACTTC
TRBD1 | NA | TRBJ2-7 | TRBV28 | CASKRTGWDYEQYF | TGTGCCAGCAAAAGGACAGGGTGGGACTACGAGCAGTACTTC
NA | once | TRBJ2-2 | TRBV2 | CASRDTGRRTGELFF | TGTGCCAGCAGGGATACTGGAAGGAGGACCGGGGAGCTGTTTTTT
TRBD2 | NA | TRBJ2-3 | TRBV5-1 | CASNSGTSTDTQYF | TGCGCCAGCAATAGCGGGACGAGCACAGATACGCAGTATTTT
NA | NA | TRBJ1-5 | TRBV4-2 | CASSQDLGQPQHF | TGTGCCAGCAGCCAAGATCTAGGACAGCCCCAGCATTTT
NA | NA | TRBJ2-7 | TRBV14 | CAWPEQYF | TGTGCCTGGCCCGAGCAGTACTTC
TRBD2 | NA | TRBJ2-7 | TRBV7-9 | CASSPGLAGAYEQYF | TGTGCCAGCAGCCCGGGACTAGCGGGAGCTTACGAGCAGTACTTC
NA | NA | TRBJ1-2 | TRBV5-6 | CASTTGLYGYTF | TGTGCCAGCACGACAGGACTCTATGGCTACACCTTC
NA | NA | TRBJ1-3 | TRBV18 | CASAPPGQGTTGNTIYF | TGTGCCAGCGCCCCCCCCGGGCAGGGGACAACTGGAAACACCATATATTTT
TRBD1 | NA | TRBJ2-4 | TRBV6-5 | CASSRQGAENIQYF | TGTGCCAGCAGCCGACAGGGGGCTGAAAACATTCAGTACTTC
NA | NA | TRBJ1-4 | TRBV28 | CASSLRQGKRANEKLFF | TGTGCCAGCAGTTTACGCCAGGGAAAAAGGGCTAATGAAAAACTGTTTTTT
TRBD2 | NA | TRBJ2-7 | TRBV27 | CASSPRTSGPYEQYF | TGTGCCAGCAGCCCCCGGACTAGCGGTCCCTACGAGCAGTACTTC
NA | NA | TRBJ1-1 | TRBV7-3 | CASSIGRGGDTEAFF | TGTGCCAGCAGCATTGGGCGGGGTGGGGACACTGAAGCTTTCTTT
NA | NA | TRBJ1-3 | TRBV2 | CASKQGFDGDTIYF | TGTGCCAGCAAACAAGGGTTCGACGGGGACACCATATATTTT
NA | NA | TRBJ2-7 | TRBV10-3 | CAISGDNYEQYF | TGTGCCATCAGTGGGGACAACTACGAGCAGTACTTC
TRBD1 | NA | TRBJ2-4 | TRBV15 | CATSRDGGQTKNIQYF | TGTGCCACCAGCAGAGATGGGGGACAGACCAAAAACATTCAGTACTTC
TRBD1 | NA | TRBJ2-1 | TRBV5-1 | CASSREGWGTGVNEQFF | TGCGCCAGCAGCCGTGAGGGGTGGGGGACAGGGGTCAATGAGCAGTTCTTC
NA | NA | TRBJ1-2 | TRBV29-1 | CSVIRDKSTGYTF | TGCAGCGTTATCCGGGACAAAAGTACCGGCTACACCTTC
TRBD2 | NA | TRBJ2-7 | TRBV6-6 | CASSYTLAGVVYEQYF | TGTGCCAGCAGTTACACACTAGCGGGAGTCGTCTACGAGCAGTACTTC
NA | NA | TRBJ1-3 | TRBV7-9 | CASSRGGGSGNTIYF | TGTGCCAGCTCCCGGGGAGGGGGCTCTGGAAACACCATATATTTT
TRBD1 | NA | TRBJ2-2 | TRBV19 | CASSSTGAPNTGELFF | TGTGCCAGTAGTTCAACAGGGGCTCCGAACACCGGGGAGCTGTTTTTT
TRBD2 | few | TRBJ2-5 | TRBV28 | CASSAGGRAMETQYF | TGTGCCAGCAGTGCGGGGGGCAGGGCCATGGAGACCCAGTACTTC
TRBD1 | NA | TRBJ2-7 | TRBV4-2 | CASSRQGGNYEQYF | TGTGCCAGCAGCCGACAGGGGGGAAACTACGAGCAGTACTTC
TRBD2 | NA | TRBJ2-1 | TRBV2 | CASLGLAWNEQFF | TGTGCCAGCCTCGGACTAGCTTGGAATGAGCAGTTCTTC
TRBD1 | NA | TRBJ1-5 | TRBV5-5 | CASSPAGGSNQPQHF | TGTGCCAGCAGCCCAGCAGGGGGAAGCAATCAGCCCCAGCATTTT
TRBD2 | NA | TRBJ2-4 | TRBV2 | CASSEGAGLGLLAKNIQYF | TGTGCCAGCAGTGAAGGGGCGGGACTAGGACTTCTAGCCAAAAACATTCAGTACTTC
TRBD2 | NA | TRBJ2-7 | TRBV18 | CASSPLTSGSWYEQYF | TGTGCCAGCTCACCACTTACTAGCGGGAGTTGGTACGAGCAGTACTTC
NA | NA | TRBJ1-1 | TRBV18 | CASSLSTGRNTEAFF | TGTGCCAGCTCACTCTCGACAGGTCGGAACACTGAAGCTTTCTTT
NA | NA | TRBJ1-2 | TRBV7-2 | CASSSSGYGYTF | TGTGCCAGCAGCTCATCGGGGTATGGCTACACCTTC